The 8 T cell receptor beta chains in this list originate from one sample, sequenced in a study of T cell responses to AZD1222 COVID-19 vaccine (dated by TCRdb to about 2021). The method was the immunoSEQ multiplex PCR assay. TCRdb limited this immuneACCESS table to in-frame rearrangements with V and J called. A share of clones is missing; checked studies link under half to unresolved V genes, and the rest is unexplained. This sample is represented by about 110,000 clones; roughly 85% of them were singletons. The top ten hold about 3.3% of the sample. This specimen's time point label, per the study, means: baseline before first vaccination. Sample: peripheral blood, taken on day 0 of AZD1222 vaccination. The receptors stem from an adult in good health.

The rearrangement uses TRBV7-3 and TRBJ2-2; the D gene is possibly TRBD1 (5 bases). Germline values: CDR1 SGHTA, CDR2 FQGTGA. Trimming shortened V by 4 bases and J by 1 base, and 16 bases separated the two germline ends. This CDR3 has 17 residues. CDR3 nucleotide sequence: TGTGCCAGCAGCTCTGGCTGGGGCAGAGGGAACACCGGGGAGCTGTTTTTT. Translated, it gives CASSSGWGRGNTGELFF.

The chain recombines TRBV28 with TRBJ2-7; D is perhaps TRBD2 (5 bases). There are 13 residues in the CDR3. Per germline, CDR1 MDHEN and CDR2 SYDVKM. The ends were cut back, 2 bases at V and 6 bases at J, with 11 bases in the middle. CDR3 DNA sequence: TGTGCCAGCAGTTTAGGGCTAGCTATCGAGCAGTACTTC. It translates to CASSLGLAIEQYF.

The V gene is TRBV21-1, the J gene TRBJ1-5; the tabulated D call, TRBD1, remains unverified against the DNA. TRBV21-1 is reported as a pseudogene. This CDR3 is 16 amino acids long. Here the CDR3 reads CASIPLRTGGDQPQHF. DNA of the CDR3: TGTGCCAGCATCCCACTCCGGACAGGGGGGGATCAGCCCCAGCATTTT.

This clone was seen a handful of times. The CDR3 DNA reads as TGTGCCAGCAGTACACACCCGGGACTAGCGGGACATTATGGTGAGCAGTTCTTC. Residues: CASSTHPGLAGHYGEQFF. V gene TRBV28 combines with J gene TRBJ2-1, with 13 bases aligning to TRBD2. The CDR3 has 18 amino acids. Germline trimming cut 5 bases from V and 9 bases from J; bases unmatched to any gene: 16. Germline V gene data show CDR1 as MDHEN and CDR2 as SYDVKM.

J is TRBJ2-7 and V is TRBV14; 12 bases line up with TRBD1. The CDR3 consists of 14 residues. V lost 4 bases and J lost 6; bases outside the gene matches: 4. From germline, CDR1 is SGHDN and CDR2 FVKESK. The CDR3 region is CASSLRDRGLEQYF. The DNA of the CDR3 is TGTGCCAGCAGCCTCCGGGACAGGGGGCTCGAGCAGTACTTC.

This chain joins TRBV10-3 and TRBJ2-3; D is unclear. The CDR3 loop spans 13 amino acids. Germline V lookup: CDR1 ENHRY, CDR2 SYGVKD. V dropped 0 bases and J dropped 6 bases, with 7 bases sitting between them. The DNA for the CDR3 is TGTGCCATCAGTGAGTCAGAGCTGGATACGCAGTATTTT. Translation: CAISESELDTQYF.

The rearrangement links TRBV9 to TRBJ1-1; TRBD1 is a possible D gene (6 bases). Per germline, CDR1 SGDLS and CDR2 YYNGEE. This CDR3 spans 15 amino acids. Trimming removed 2 bases at V and 3 bases at J, with 14 bases between. This CDR3 is CASSVPGQGDTEAFF. The CDR3 region has the DNA TGTGCCAGCAGCGTTCCGGGACAAGGGGACACTGAAGCTTTCTTT.

Comments on this clone: At one boundary the junction diverges from the germline segment, which might be a read error. The chain uses TRBV18 and TRBJ1-1, with a possible D match to TRBD1 (6 bases). Germline assignment: CDR1 KGHSH and CDR2 LQKENI. The CDR3 contains 18 residues. For the CDR3, the DNA is TGTGCCAGCTCACCAAGTGTGGGGCCGGACAGAGTGAAGACTGAAGCTTTCTTT. Translating gives CASSPSVGPDRVKTEAFF.